This TCR beta chain was sequenced for a study of CD8 T cells in Susac syndrome. RNA was extracted with the RNeasy kit, and a quantity of 0.5 to 1 ug was reverse transcribed using random hexamers. TCRdb used MiXCR to reprocess the immunoSEQ multiplex PCR reads, holding one entry per CDR3 protein. The repertoire holds about 80,000 distinct CDR3 sequences, with 91% as singletons. Germline lookup yields CDR1 SQVTM and CDR2 ANQGSEA. V lost 6 bases, J lost 4 bases, and 16 bases lay in between. The length of the CDR3 is 13 residues. The TCR comes from a human donor with multiple sclerosis. The V gene is TRBV29-1, the J gene TRBJ2-7, with D possibly TRBD2 on 5 matching bases. The specimen was CD8+ T cells from PBMCs. The CDR3 loop reads CSVWVPERYEQYF. The DNA of the CDR3 is TGCAGCGTCTGGGTTCCGGAGCGGTACGAGCAGTACTTC.